The clone carrying this TCR beta chain was observed at least ten times. The CDR3 contains 18 residues. Germline trimming cut 6 bases from V and 2 bases from J; bases unmatched to any gene: 11. Per germline, CDR1 MNHEY and CDR2 SVGEGT. The data originate from a study of neurological immune-mediated disorders. TCRdb analysed the 5' RACE reads with MiXCR anew, one entry per CDR3 protein. This sample has some 30,000 distinct CDR3 sequences, with over 4% found just once. The sequence was obtained from a man younger than 30 in good health. The chain carries TRBV6-2 or TRBV6-3 and TRBJ2-3; 13 bases agree with TRBD2. Sequenced: PBMCs. Here the CDR3 DNA reads TGTGCCAGCAGCAAACAACCGGGACTAGCGGGGACCACAGATACGCAGTATTTT. Amino acids: CASSKQPGLAGTTDTQYF.